What follows is one T cell receptor beta chain and its context. Measured with immunoSEQ multiplex PCR; TCRdb has only the in-frame clones, and not every one. The data contain approximately 260,000 clones, approximately 88% of them singletons. This sample was taken from a study of blood T cell repertoires in COVID-19. Study-wide context: T cells, B-cell-depleted T cells, or PBMCs provided the cDNA or gDNA that served as material.

The CDR3 loop spans 16 amino acids. Germline V gene sequence: CDR1 KGHDR, CDR2 SFDVKD. The V segment lost 5 bases and the J segment 1 base; nucleotides outside the gene matches: 2. What was sequenced was PBMCs or T cells enriched from blood (not recorded which). The clonotype comes from a woman in her thirties or forties with acute COVID-19. The V gene is TRBV24-1, the J gene TRBJ2-3, with 13 bases fitting TRBD2. CDR3 sequence: CATSGGLAGGTDTQYF. CDR3 coding DNA: TGTGCCACCAGTGGCGGACTAGCGGGAGGCACAGATACGCAGTATTTT.